This paragraph reports one TCR beta chain. Its matching antigen is unknown. The CDR3 spans 17 residues. The V end lost 5 bases, the J end lost 4 bases, and 20 bases lay between the germline ends. The data stem from a study of Graves' ophthalmopathy and Graves' hyperthyroidism. Looking at the study overall: Being free of ophthalmopathy for 18 months of follow-up defined stable hyperthyroidism. Study-level results: Most clonotypes expanded in thyroid above 0.001 frequency were present in blood too. This model predicted ophthalmopathy progression (sensitivity 70% to 71%, specificity around 72%).

CDR3 regions of TCR beta were amplified from RNA transcripts. HTBI primers were used in a first-round RT-PCR, which preceded a second-round multiplex PCR. TCRdb passed the multiplex PCR reads through MiXCR, listing each CDR3 protein once. The table has over a million distinct CDR3 sequences, 35% to 45% seen once; the top ten hold 11%. Patients were excluded if they had other autoimmune diseases or uncontrolled infections, and likewise if pregnancy or lactation applied. The TCR was taken from an adult man with Graves' hyperthyroidism. The chain uses TRBV12-3 or TRBV12-4 and TRBJ2-2; a weak D match, TRBD2 (5 bases). Sequences were obtained from peripheral blood or thyroid tissue (not recorded which). CDR3 in DNA: TGTGCCAGCAGTCGGCGGACGGGGAAGCCCATCACCGGGGAGCTGTTTTTT. This translates into CASSRRTGKPITGELFF.